Listed here are 26 T cell receptor beta chains from one sample, sequenced in a study of Graves' ophthalmopathy and Graves' hyperthyroidism. The study amplified TCR beta CDR3 regions using RNA transcripts. HTBI-primed first-round RT-PCR preceded second-round multiplex PCR. TCRdb re-called the multiplex PCR reads with MiXCR, one entry per CDR3 protein. The sample holds some 350,000 distinct CDR3 sequences, 15% to 20% seen once. The source material was peripheral blood. All receptors derive from an adult woman with stable Graves' hyperthyroidism.

About this clonotype itself: A read error may account for a junction end that differs from germline. V is TRBV28 and J is TRBJ1-1; no clear D. Looked up from germline, CDR1 is MDHEN and CDR2 is SYDVKM. The CDR3 runs to 14 residues. The CDR3 bases are TGTGCCAGCGGTTTAACCTCACGAACCGCTGAAGCTTTCTTT. Its protein product is CASGLTSRTAEAFF.

In this sample, this clonotype turned up many times. CDR3 protein: CAISESLSGTGGVETQYF. CDR3 DNA sequence: TGTGCCATCAGTGAGTCTTTATCCGGGACAGGGGGCGTGGAGACCCAGTACTTC. The chain recombines TRBV10-3 with TRBJ2-5; 12 bases align to TRBD1. Germline V gene data show CDR1 as ENHRY and CDR2 as SYGVKD. V trimming: 0 bases; J trimming: 5 bases; junction bases outside the gene matches: 10. CDR3 length: 18 residues.

This clonotype showed up many times. V is TRBV9 and J is TRBJ1-6, with D possibly being TRBD1 (5 bases). The V gene's germline CDR1 is SGDLS and CDR2 YYNGEE. V dropped 3 bases and J dropped 9 bases, with 16 bases sitting between them. The CDR3 length is 15 residues. CDR3 in DNA: TGTGCCAGCAGCGAGAGGGCGACAGAATCTTCACCCCTCCACTTT. This codes for CASSERATESSPLHF.

This sequence joins TRBV28 and TRBJ1-2; D unresolved. Germline lookup yields CDR1 MDHEN and CDR2 SYDVKM. The CDR3 spans 14 residues. The ends were cut back, 1 base at V and 7 bases at J, with 13 bases in the middle. CDR3 in amino acids: CASSLSPATGGYTF. DNA of the CDR3: TGTGCCAGCAGTTTATCTCCGGCCACGGGTGGCTACACCTTC.

This clonotype was recorded a few times. Just one base apart from a much larger clone, this may be a read error. The rearrangement links TRBV6-5 to TRBJ1-5; maybe TRBD1 (5 bases). This CDR3 has 13 amino acids. Germline V lookup: CDR1 MNHEY, CDR2 SVGAGI. The CDR3 DNA reads as TGTGCCGGCAGTTATCAGGGCGATCAGCCCCAGCATTTT. Translated: CAGSYQGDQPQHF.

This clonotype was picked up many times. This sequence joins TRBV7-2 and TRBJ2-7; 7 bases fit TRBD1. There are 15 residues in the CDR3. CDR1 is SGHTA, CDR2 FQGNSA, per germline. The V gene end was trimmed by 3 bases and the J gene end by 2 bases; junction bases not matched to a gene: 7. Here the CDR3 reads CASSFGTASPYEQYF. In nucleotides, the CDR3 is TGTGCCAGCAGCTTCGGGACAGCCAGCCCCTACGAGCAGTACTTC.

This clonotype was seen ten or more times. The V call is TRBV15, the J call TRBJ2-5; D is perhaps TRBD1 or TRBD2 (5 bases each). CDR1 is LNHNV and CDR2 is YYDKDF in the germline V gene (reference sequence). V lost 0 bases, J lost 7 bases, and 18 bases lay in between. This CDR3 region has 16 residues. Written as DNA, the CDR3 is TGTGCCACCAGCAGAGATCCGACGGGGCTCGGACCGACCCAGTACTTC. It translates to CATSRDPTGLGPTQYF.

This clonotype was seen repeatedly, ten times or more. The V call is TRBV28, the J call TRBJ2-5; TRBD1 matches 8 bases. Germline V lookup: CDR1 MDHEN, CDR2 SYDVKM. The CDR3 contains 14 residues. Losses at the gene ends were 5 bases for V and 6 bases for J; bases not matched to a gene: 8. The CDR3 nucleotides read TGTGCCAGCAGTCGCCCGGGACAGGAGAAGACCCAGTACTTC. Protein sequence: CASSRPGQEKTQYF.

The chain uses TRBV12-3 or TRBV12-4 and TRBJ2-6, with 7 nucleotides matching TRBD1. J lost 0 bases, V lost 10 bases, and 3 bases had no gene match. The CDR3 totals 14 residues. In DNA form, the CDR3 reads TGTGCCATTGGGACAGCCTCTGGGGCCAACGTCCTGACTTTC. Amino acid sequence: CAIGTASGANVLTF.

This clonotype showed up many times. The rearrangement uses TRBV7-2 and TRBJ2-7; D possibly matches TRBD1 or TRBD2 (6 bases each). In germline, CDR1 is SGHTA, CDR2 FQGNSA. The CDR3 consists of 15 residues. V gave up 5 bases and J gave up 8 bases, with 22 bases separating them. This chain's CDR3 is CASSPTGDRTKQQYF. The CDR3 DNA sequence: TGTGCCAGCAGCCCCACGGGAGACAGGACAAAGCAGCAGTACTTC.

This clonotype was seen ten or more times. The V call is TRBV12-3 or TRBV12-4, the J call TRBJ2-7; 9 positions agree with TRBD2. V lost 5 bases and J lost 2; bases outside the gene matches: 10. The CDR3 spans 16 residues. CDR3 sequence reads: CASSRRGLAQPYEQYF. Here the CDR3 DNA reads TGTGCCAGCAGTCGGAGGGGACTAGCCCAACCCTACGAGCAGTACTTC.

With regard to this clonotype: With a much larger clone just one base away, this may be a read error. The chain links TRBV12-3 or TRBV12-4 to TRBJ2-7; 7 positions match TRBD1. This CDR3 comprises 14 residues. CDR3 coding DNA: TGTGCCAGCAGCACCCCCGGGACAGCCTACGAGCAGTGCTTC. Translated: CASSTPGTAYEQCF.

On this clonotype: This clone may be a read error of a much larger clone one base away. J is TRBJ1-1 and V is TRBV7-9; possible D gene TRBD1, 5 bases. The CDR3 covers 11 residues. Germline assignment: CDR1 SEHNR and CDR2 FQNEAQ (reference sequence). V lost 6 bases and J 14 bases, leaving 16 bases between the germline ends. CDR3: CASRSGLRGFF. Here the CDR3 DNA reads TGTGCCAGCAGGTCGGGACTCCGGGGCTTCTTT.

This clonotype was observed at least ten times. V usage is TRBV4-1 and J usage is TRBJ2-7, with no clear D. V lost 4 bases, J lost 4 bases, and 17 bases lay in between. Germline values: CDR1 MGHRA, CDR2 YSYEKL. This CDR3 contains 15 residues. The CDR3 nucleotides read TGCGCCAGCAGCCTTAAAAGGGATCCCTCGTACGAGCAGTACTTC. Its protein is CASSLKRDPSYEQYF.

This clonotype was detected many times. The chain combines TRBV28 with TRBJ2-5; 12 nucleotides align to TRBD2. CDR1 is MDHEN and CDR2 is SYDVKM in the germline V gene. V shed 5 bases, J shed 4 bases, and the junction held 11 bases outside the gene matches. This CDR3 is built from 17 residues. The CDR3 protein is CASSPLLAGGPGETQYF. The CDR3 DNA is TGTGCCAGCAGTCCCCTGCTAGCGGGAGGGCCTGGAGAGACCCAGTACTTC.

This clonotype was found many times. The rearrangement uses TRBV6-5 and TRBJ2-7; D gene ambiguous. There are 14 residues in the CDR3. Germline V gene sequence: CDR1 MNHEY, CDR2 SVGAGI. V was cut by 0 bases and J by 9 bases, with 15 bases left in between. The CDR3 reads CASSYSLGVDRQYF. In nucleotides, the CDR3 is TGTGCCAGCAGTTACTCTCTTGGGGTAGACCGGCAGTACTTC.

J is TRBJ2-7 and V is TRBV12-3 or TRBV12-4; tentatively, D is TRBD1 (5 bases). The CDR3 has 15 amino acids. V lost 4 bases and J 0 bases, leaving 13 bases between the germline ends. The CDR3, as DNA: TGTGCCAGCAGTTCCCCCCCGGACAACTCCTACGAGCAGTACTTC. It yields the protein CASSSPPDNSYEQYF.

At least ten counts were recorded for this clonotype. This chain connects TRBV28 to TRBJ1-6; a possible D gene is TRBD1 (6 bases). Germline V gives CDR1 MDHEN, CDR2 SYDVKM. The CDR3 extends over 14 amino acids. V was trimmed by 9 bases and J by 7 bases, leaving 16 bases between them. CDR3 sequence (DNA): TGTGCCAGTAACAGGGAAAGGCGGAATTCACCCCTCCACTTT. This translates into CASNRERRNSPLHF.

This clonotype has ten or more counts. The chain recombines TRBV20-1 with TRBJ2-7; either TRBD1 or TRBD2 may fit D (6 bases each). Trimming left V 0 bases short and J 5 bases short, with 14 bases between. CDR1 DFQATT and CDR2 SNEGSKA come from the germline V gene (reference sequence). The CDR3 has 14 amino acids. The CDR3 nucleotides are TGCAGTGCTAGAGATCCCCGAAGGGGGGACGAGCAGTACTTC. Protein product: CSARDPRRGDEQYF.

This clonotype showed up many times. The chain recombines TRBV20-1 with TRBJ2-7; 12 nucleotides agree with TRBD2. The CDR3 covers 16 residues. Germline V gene sequence: CDR1 DFQATT, CDR2 SNEGSKA (reference sequence). The junction had 15 bases not matched to a gene; V was cut back by 5 bases and J by 7 bases. Here the CDR3 DNA reads TGCAGTGCTTGGACTAGCGGGACTTTTACGACGGGGGAGCAGTACTTC. This translates into CSAWTSGTFTTGEQYF.

This clonotype has ten or more counts. V usage is TRBV13 and J usage is TRBJ2-7; D is perhaps TRBD1 (6 bases). Trimming cost V 5 bases and J 6 bases, with 11 bases left between them. Germline CDR1 PRHDT, CDR2 FYEKMQ (reference sequence). This CDR3 is built from 12 residues. CDR3 region: CASSPDRLEQYF. The CDR3, as DNA: TGTGCCAGCAGCCCGGACAGACTCGAGCAGTACTTC. Full variable domain (rest looked up from reference TRBV13 and TRBJ2-7): AAGVIQSPRHLIKEKRETATLKCYPIPRHDTVYWYQQGPGQDPQFLISFYEKMQSDKGSIPDRFSAQQFSDYHSELNMSSLELGDSALYFCASSPDRLEQYFGPGTRLTVT.

This clonotype was detected ten times or more. This sequence joins TRBV29-1 and TRBJ1-1; D not resolved. The CDR3 contains 13 residues. The V gene lost 1 base and the J gene lost 1 base, with 7 bases spanning the gap. Per germline, CDR1 SQVTM and CDR2 ANQGSEA. CDR3 in amino acids: CSVEAPGNTEAFF. The CDR3 DNA reads TGCAGCGTTGAAGCCCCCGGGAACACTGAAGCTTTCTTT.

The V gene is TRBV9, the J gene TRBJ1-1, with D tentatively TRBD1 (6 bases). The CDR3 has 15 amino acids. V was shortened by 4 bases and J by 3 bases, with 16 bases between the two germline ends. Germline V gene data show CDR1 as SGDLS and CDR2 as YYNGEE. DNA of the CDR3: TGTGCCAGCAGCCTCAGTGGGGGGGGCGACACTGAAGCTTTCTTT. Its translation: CASSLSGGGDTEAFF. The full variable domain, completed using reference TRBV9 and TRBJ1-1, is DSGVTQTPKHLITATGQRVTLRCSPRSGDLSVYWYQQSLDQGLQFLIQYYNGEERAKGNILERFSAQQFPDLHSELNLSSLELGDSALYFCASSLSGGGDTEAFFGQGTRLTVV.

This clonotype was picked up many times. The chain links TRBV20-1 to TRBJ2-5; possibly TRBD1 or TRBD2 for D (7 bases each). The CDR3 runs to 16 residues. V was trimmed by 1 base and J by 4 bases, leaving 19 bases between them. Germline assignment: CDR1 DFQATT and CDR2 SNEGSKA (reference sequence). This CDR3 is CSARGAQGGDVETQYF. Written as DNA, the CDR3 is TGCAGTGCTAGAGGAGCTCAGGGGGGGGACGTAGAGACCCAGTACTTC.

This clonotype was recorded many times. This chain uses TRBV2 with TRBJ2-4, with 8 bases fitting TRBD1. The CDR3 covers 15 residues. Per germline, CDR1 SNHLY and CDR2 FYNNEI. J gave up 0 bases and V 6 bases, and 4 bases lay outside the gene matches. The CDR3 sequence is CASSDRGIAKNIQYF. The CDR3 nucleotides read TGTGCCAGCAGCGACAGGGGAATAGCCAAAAACATTCAGTACTTC.

This clonotype showed up many times. The rearrangement uses TRBV27 and TRBJ2-2, with 12 bases identical to TRBD2. The V gene's germline CDR1 is MNHEY and CDR2 SMNVEV (reference sequence). The CDR3 totals 16 residues. V was clipped by 9 bases and J by 8 bases; unmatched bases: 13. CDR3 region: CASTILRTSGMGELFF. The CDR3 nucleotides read TGTGCCAGTACCATTTTGAGGACTAGCGGGATGGGGGAGCTGTTTTTT.